The 11 T cell receptor beta chains presented below share a single source sample, sequenced in a study of regulatory T cells in long-lasting Graves disease. Documented time point: persistent/refractory GD, antithyroid drugs over 5 years with positive TRAb. PBMC-extracted RNA yielded the TCR library. Arm-PCR of CDR3 regions and iRepertoire HTBI primers were used to build TCR beta libraries. TCRdb ran MiXCR on the multiplex PCR reads and lists one entry per CDR3 protein. Of around 400,000 distinct CDR3 sequences detected, around 23% appear once; the ten largest clones hold 13% to 15%. The material sequenced was peripheral blood mononuclear cells (PBMCs), taken when the disease was refractory, from a patient treated with antithyroid drugs. The receptors originated from a female donor with Graves disease.

This clonotype was picked up many times. The chain links TRBV3-1 to TRBJ2-5; maybe TRBD2 (5 bases). CDR1 and CDR2 (germline): LGHDT, YNNKEL (reference sequence). The CDR3 contains 12 residues. Between the trimmed V and J ends, which lost 5 bases and 9 bases, there was a span of 13 bases. The chain's CDR3 is CASSVPSRAQYF. As DNA, the CDR3 is TGTGCCAGCAGCGTCCCATCGAGGGCCCAGTACTTC.

The J gene is TRBJ1-5, the V gene TRBV12-3 or TRBV12-4, with TRBD1 as a possible D gene (5 bases). The V end was cut by 7 bases, the J end by 6 bases, with 16 bases between. This CDR3 has 14 amino acids. DNA of the CDR3: TGTGCCAGCACGGGCAGGGAGGGTACTCAGCCCCAGCATTTT. Translated: CASTGREGTQPQHF.

This clonotype was counted between two and nine times. This sequence joins TRBV19 and TRBJ2-6; D tentatively fits TRBD1 or TRBD2 (5 bases each). CDR1 LNHDA and CDR2 SQIVND come from the germline V gene (reference sequence). The CDR3 spans 15 residues. V was pared by 7 bases and J by 0 bases, with 10 bases between. The CDR3 spells CASKGRFSGANVLTF. Here the CDR3 DNA reads TGTGCCAGTAAGGGACGGTTCTCTGGGGCCAACGTCCTGACTTTC.

The sample holds many counts of this clonotype. The CDR3 nucleotides are TGTGCCAGCAGAACCGGGACAGGGGGCAATCAGCCCCAGCATTTT. Translated, it gives CASRTGTGGNQPQHF. The rearrangement joins TRBV28 to TRBJ1-5; TRBD1 agrees at 10 bases. Germline-derived CDR1 and CDR2 are MDHEN and SYDVKM. The V and J ends lost 6 bases and 2 bases, in that order; junction bases with no gene match: 4. This CDR3 has 15 amino acids. Full variable domain (remainder filled in from reference TRBV28 and TRBJ1-5): DVKVTQSSRYLVKRTGEKVFLECVQDMDHENMFWYRQDPGLGLRLIYFSYDVKMKEKGDIPEGYSVSREKKERFSLILESASTNQTSMYLCASRTGTGGNQPQHFGDGTRLSIL.

This clonotype was found a few times. V and J are TRBV4-1 and TRBJ2-7; D not certain. V shed 1 base and J shed 5 bases, with 6 bases lying between them. This CDR3 is built from 12 residues. The germline V gene has CDR1 MGHRA and CDR2 YSYEKL. The CDR3 DNA reads TGCGCCAGCAGCCAAGCGGTGGACGAGCAGTACTTC. Amino acids: CASSQAVDEQYF.

The chain uses TRBV24-1 and TRBJ1-2, with D unresolved. The CDR3 totals 14 residues. Germline V gene sequence: CDR1 KGHDR, CDR2 SFDVKD. V was clipped by 1 base and J by 2 bases, with 7 bases between them. This CDR3 reads CATSDFSSNYGYTF. The CDR3, as DNA: TGTGCCACCAGTGATTTTTCATCCAACTATGGCTACACCTTC.

This clonotype was recorded many times. The chain is built from TRBV6-1 and TRBJ1-5; perhaps TRBD1 as D (5 bases). The CDR3 sequence is 13 residues long. The germline gives CDR1 MNHNS, CDR2 SASEGT. V was cut by 6 bases and J by 7 bases, with 13 bases left in between. CDR3 sequence (DNA): TGTGCCAGCAGCGCCGCGGGGCGACAGCCCCAGCATTTT. Translated, it gives CASSAAGRQPQHF.

This clonotype was seen a handful of times. The chain joins TRBV10-1 to TRBJ1-2; D uncertain. Per germline, CDR1 WNHNN and CDR2 SYGVQD (reference sequence). CDR3 length equals 8 residues. V gave up 4 bases and J gave up 12 bases, with 3 bases separating them. In DNA form, the CDR3 reads TGCGCCAGCAGTGGGGACACCTTC. Translated: CASSGDTF.

This clonotype came up a few times. A much larger clone lies a single base off, so this may be a read error. The chain combines TRBV14 with TRBJ1-2; TRBD1 aligns across 8 bases. The CDR3 totals 13 residues. Germline V gene data show CDR1 as SGHDN and CDR2 as FVKESK. V gave up 4 bases and J gave up 6 bases; unmatched junction bases: 4. The CDR3 reads CASSPDRANGYTF. CDR3 sequence (DNA): TGTGCCAGCAGCCCGGACAGGGCGAATGGCTACACCTTC.

This clonotype appeared many times. This sequence joins TRBV19 and TRBJ2-2; D might be TRBD2 (6 bases). CDR1 and CDR2 from the germline V gene are LNHDA and SQIVND (reference sequence). V lost 11 bases to trimming and J lost 0 bases, with 7 bases between them. The CDR3 has 12 residues. CDR3 sequence (DNA): TGTGCCGCGGGGTCGAACACCGGGGAGCTGTTTTTT. Its protein is CAAGSNTGELFF.

The J gene is TRBJ2-1, the V gene TRBV28; a weak D match, TRBD2 (5 bases). Germline CDR1 MDHEN, CDR2 SYDVKM. The CDR3 covers 15 residues. Deletions cut 7 bases from V and 5 bases from J, with 18 bases between. CDR3 nucleotides: TGTGCCAGCACTCCACATGCTGGACTCAACAATGAGCAGTTCTTC. This codes for CASTPHAGLNNEQFF. The full variable domain, its missing parts supplied by reference TRBV28 and TRBJ2-1, is DVKVTQSSRYLVKRTGEKVFLECVQDMDHENMFWYRQDPGLGLRLIYFSYDVKMKEKGDIPEGYSVSREKKERFSLILESASTNQTSMYLCASTPHAGLNNEQFFGPGTRLTVL.